This passage covers 8 T cell receptor beta chains from one sample sequenced in a study of blood T cell repertoires in COVID-19. Measured with immunoSEQ multiplex PCR; TCRdb has only the in-frame clones, and not every one. The sample carries around 270,000 clones, more than 85% recorded once. The sample taken for sequencing was peripheral blood. The receptors stem from a person under 30 with COVID-19, enrolled during active disease.

This chain joins TRBV10-1 and TRBJ2-2, with 10 bases aligning to TRBD2. Trimming cost V 7 bases and J 3 bases; bases outside gene matches: 8. Germline V gives CDR1 WNHNN, CDR2 SYGVQD (reference sequence). CDR3 length: 16 residues. This chain's CDR3 is CASTLAGVMDTGELFF. The CDR3 nucleotides are TGCGCCAGCACTCTAGCGGGAGTTATGGACACCGGGGAGCTGTTTTTT.

The chain joins TRBV7-9 to TRBJ2-3; 9 nucleotides line up with TRBD1. CDR1 is SEHNR and CDR2 is FQNEAQ in the germline V gene (reference sequence). Trimming took 1 base from V and 1 from J; bases not matched to a gene: 3. The CDR3 runs to 16 residues. CDR3 nucleotide sequence: TGTGCCAGCAGCTTAGTTACAGGGGGCCGCACAGATACGCAGTATTTT. This gives the protein CASSLVTGGRTDTQYF. Complete variable domain (other parts from reference TRBV7-9 and TRBJ2-3): DTGVSQNPRHKITKRGQNVTFRCDPISEHNRLYWYRQTLGQGPEFLTYFQNEAQLEKSRLLSDRFSAERPKGSFSTLEIQRTEQGDSAMYLCASSLVTGGRTDTQYFGPGTRLTVL.

V usage is TRBV28 and J usage is TRBJ1-6; D is uncertain. CDR1 and CDR2 (germline): MDHEN, SYDVKM. CDR3 size: 14 residues. V was pared by 3 bases and J by 10 bases, with 13 bases between. The CDR3 DNA sequence: TGTGCCAGCAGTTTGAATATTATAAGCTCACCCCTCCACTTT. Protein: CASSLNIISSPLHF. Full variable domain (rest looked up from reference TRBV28 and TRBJ1-6): DVKVTQSSRYLVKRTGEKVFLECVQDMDHENMFWYRQDPGLGLRLIYFSYDVKMKEKGDIPEGYSVSREKKERFSLILESASTNQTSMYLCASSLNIISSPLHFGNGTRLTVT.

This clone is a singleton in its sample. V is TRBV6-6 and J is TRBJ1-2, with 12 bases fitting TRBD1. V lost 5 bases, J lost 6 bases, and 7 bases stayed unmatched. The CDR3 covers 15 residues. Germline V lookup: CDR1 MNHNY, CDR2 SVGAGI (reference sequence). The CDR3 coding sequence is TGTGCCAGCAGTGGACCGGGACAGGGGGCTGATGGCTACACCTTC. This sequence encodes CASSGPGQGADGYTF.

The chain has TRBV11-2 and TRBJ2-5, with D possibly matching TRBD2 (5 bases). CDR3 length equals 13 residues. Trimming removed 1 base at V and 5 bases at J, with 8 bases between. Germline loops: CDR1 SGHAT, CDR2 FQNNGV. The CDR3 nucleotides are TGTGCCAGCAGCTTAGGAGGGCCGGAGACCCAGTACTTC. The encoded protein is CASSLGGPETQYF.

CDR3 region: CASSASGRAKNEQFF. In DNA, the CDR3 is TGTGCCAGTAGTGCTAGCGGGAGGGCCAAGAATGAGCAGTTCTTC. The V gene is TRBV19, the J gene TRBJ2-1; 12 bases are shared with TRBD2. V was pared by 5 bases and J by 7 bases, with 6 bases of the junction left unmatched. The CDR3 has 15 residues. Germline-derived CDR1 and CDR2 are LNHDA and SQIVND (reference sequence).

This chain links TRBV5-4 with TRBJ1-6, with TRBD1 identical over 7 bases. The J segment lost 7 bases and the V segment lost 4 bases, leaving 14 bases of the junction unmatched. Germline CDR1 reads SGHNT; CDR2 reads YYREEE (reference sequence). This CDR3 spans 17 amino acids. This CDR3 reads CASSRPRTGTVNSPLHF. CDR3 nucleotide sequence: TGTGCCAGCAGCCGACCCCGAACCGGGACAGTCAATTCACCCCTCCACTTT. Supplemented by reference TRBV5-4 and TRBJ1-6, the full variable domain reads ETGVTQSPTHLIKTRGQQVTLRCSSQSGHNTVSWYQQALGQGPQFIFQYYREEENGRGNFPPRFSGLQFPNYSSELNVNALELDDSALYLCASSRPRTGTVNSPLHFGNGTRLTVT.

The table lists this clone with a few counts. The rearrangement uses TRBV19 and TRBJ1-4; D gene uncertain. The germline gives CDR1 LNHDA, CDR2 SQIVND (reference sequence). With 7 bases removed from V and 7 bases from J, the gap between germline ends came to 22 bases. The CDR3 loop spans 16 amino acids. CDR3 region: CASTPRRVPGSEKLFF. The CDR3 DNA is TGTGCCAGTACCCCCCGGAGGGTCCCCGGGAGTGAAAAACTGTTTTTT. Full variable domain (missing parts from reference TRBV19 and TRBJ1-4): DGGITQSPKYLFRKEGQNVTLSCEQNLNHDAMYWYRQDPGQGLRLIYYSQIVNDFQKGDIAEGYSVSREKKESFPLTVTSAQKNPTAFYLCASTPRRVPGSEKLFFGSGTQLSVL.